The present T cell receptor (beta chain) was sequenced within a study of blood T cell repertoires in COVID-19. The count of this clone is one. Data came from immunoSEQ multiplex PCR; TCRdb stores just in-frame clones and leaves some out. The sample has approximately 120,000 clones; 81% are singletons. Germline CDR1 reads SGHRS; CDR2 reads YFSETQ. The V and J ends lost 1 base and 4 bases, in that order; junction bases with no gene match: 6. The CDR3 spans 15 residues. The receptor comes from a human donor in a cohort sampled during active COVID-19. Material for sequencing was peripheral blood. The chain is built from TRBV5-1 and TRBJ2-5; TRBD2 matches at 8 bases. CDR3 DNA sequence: TGCGCCAGCAGCTTGAGCGGGAGTCGCTTAGAGACCCAGTACTTC. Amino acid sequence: CASSLSGSRLETQYF.